The 24 T cell receptor beta chains presented below share a single source sample, sequenced in a study of shared clonotypes between healthy human individuals. Terminally differentiated effector memory CD45RA+ cells were left out of the naive CD8 fraction, which was CD45RO-negative and positively selected for CCR7. Only in-frame clones appear in the TCRdb table, and some are missing; sequencing was by immunoSEQ multiplex PCR. In the table there are approximately 2,200,000 clones, under 95% of which are singletons. The sample consisted of naive CD8+ T cells from PBMCs. Receptors originate from a man aged 18-30 years in good health. Some clones in this sample may be carry-over from other donors' samples.

The chain uses TRBV27 and TRBJ2-1; TRBD1 matches at 9 bases. From germline, CDR1 is MNHEY and CDR2 SMNVEV (reference sequence). CDR3 length equals 15 residues. V was pared by 5 bases and J by 2 bases, with 4 bases of the junction left unmatched. The CDR3 DNA follows: TGTGCCAGCAGTAACGACAGGGGGACCTACAATGAGCAGTTCTTC. This encodes CASSNDRGTYNEQFF.

This rearrangement joins TRBV5-4 to TRBJ1-2; D not certain. This CDR3 contains 14 residues. V was cut by 2 bases and J by 8 bases, with 16 bases left in between. Germline-derived CDR1 and CDR2 are SGHNT and YYREEE (reference sequence). The CDR3 loop is CASSLGHPSAGYTF. The DNA for the CDR3 is TGTGCCAGCAGCTTAGGTCATCCCTCAGCGGGCTACACCTTC.

For the CDR3, the DNA is TGTGCCAGTAGTATACAGGTCGGGGAGCTGTTTTTT. Protein product: CASSIQVGELFF. The chain carries TRBV19 and TRBJ2-2; D is unresolved. The CDR3 loop spans 12 amino acids. Deletions cut 2 bases from V and 7 bases from J, with 5 bases between. Germline V gene lookup returns CDR1 LNHDA and CDR2 SQIVND (reference sequence).

The CDR3 DNA follows: TGTGCCAGCAGTGATAGGAGGCAGCCCCAGCATTTT. This codes for CASSDRRQPQHF. V and J are TRBV6-1 and TRBJ1-5; D is ambiguous. The CDR3 runs to 12 residues. Germline CDR1 MNHNS, CDR2 SASEGT. V was pared by 3 bases and J by 7 bases, with 7 bases between.

This clone was seen only once. V is TRBV6-6 and J is TRBJ2-1; no clear D gene. The CDR3 totals 11 residues. Germline V gives CDR1 MNHNY, CDR2 SVGAGI (reference sequence). Trimming removed 10 bases at V and 7 bases at J, with 11 bases between. The CDR3 region has the DNA TGTGCCACCGCTGTTGGGAATGAGCAGTTCTTC. Its translation is CATAVGNEQFF.

The V gene is TRBV2, the J gene TRBJ2-2; D unclear. The CDR3 consists of 11 residues. V lost 4 bases, J lost 13 bases, and 10 bases lay in between. The V gene's germline CDR1 is SNHLY and CDR2 FYNNEI. CDR3 sequence reads: CASSVGPGLFF. The CDR3 DNA reads TGTGCCAGCAGTGTAGGGCCTGGGCTGTTTTTT.

The gene calls are TRBV27 and TRBJ1-1; TRBD1 might be the D (5 bases). V lost 0 bases to trimming and J lost 5 bases, with 10 bases between them. The germline CDR1 and CDR2 sequences are MNHEY and SMNVEV (reference sequence). CDR3 length: 14 residues. The DNA for the CDR3 is TGTGCCAGCAGTTTATCGGGGAGGGGAACTGAAGCTTTCTTT. Translation gives CASSLSGRGTEAFF.

The rearrangement joins TRBV5-1 to TRBJ2-3, with TRBD1 as a possible D gene (5 bases). Between the trimmed V and J ends, which lost 3 bases and 0 bases, there was a span of 17 bases. CDR1 and CDR2 (germline): SGHRS, YFSETQ. The CDR3 runs 17 residues. CDR3 in amino acids: CASSWAGRLSSTDTQYF. In DNA, the CDR3 is TGCGCCAGCAGCTGGGCAGGGCGGCTATCTAGCACAGATACGCAGTATTTT. Full variable domain (remainder filled in from reference TRBV5-1 and TRBJ2-3): KAGVTQTPRYLIKTRGQQVTLSCSPISGHRSVSWYQQTPGQGLQFLFEYFSETQRNKGNFPGRFSGRQFSNSRSEMNVSTLELGDSALYLCASSWAGRLSSTDTQYFGPGTRLTVL.

V and J are TRBV19 and TRBJ2-5, with no clear D. The CDR3 runs to 13 residues. The germline V gene has CDR1 LNHDA and CDR2 SQIVND (reference sequence). V was cut by 3 bases and J by 1 base, with 6 bases left in between. The CDR3 nucleotides read TGTGCCAGTAGTATGAACAGCCAAGAGACCCAGTACTTC. Protein: CASSMNSQETQYF.

The J gene is TRBJ2-1, the V gene TRBV11-2; D gene unclear. The length of the CDR3 is 15 residues. Looked up from germline, CDR1 is SGHAT and CDR2 is FQNNGV. The V gene lost 5 bases and the J gene lost 3 bases, with 14 bases spanning the gap. In DNA form, the CDR3 reads TGTGCCAGCAGCCCAGACACATATCTCTACAATGAGCAGTTCTTC. It specifies CASSPDTYLYNEQFF.

The chain is built from TRBV9 and TRBJ1-1; D unclear. From germline, CDR1 is SGDLS and CDR2 YYNGEE. V lost 0 bases and J lost 8, with 11 bases in between. The CDR3 is 13 amino acids. The CDR3 spells CASSVGDRAEAFF. For the CDR3, the DNA is TGTGCCAGCAGCGTAGGGGATAGGGCGGAAGCTTTCTTT.

This chain uses TRBV9 with TRBJ2-1, with no clear D. The CDR3 spans 17 residues. Germline loops: CDR1 SGDLS, CDR2 YYNGEE. Trimming removed 0 bases from V and 1 base from J, with 14 bases in between. The CDR3 nucleotides read TGTGCCAGCAGCGTAGCTCGCATCTCAGGTTCCTACAATGAGCAGTTCTTC. This codes for CASSVARISGSYNEQFF.

This chain connects TRBV27 to TRBJ2-2; 9 nucleotides agree with TRBD1. Germline CDR1 and CDR2: MNHEY and SMNVEV (reference sequence). The CDR3 totals 16 residues. After removal of 3 bases from V and 2 bases from J, the junction contained 4 bases not matched to a gene. For the CDR3, the DNA is TGTGCCAGCAGTTTTTTGGACAGGGGAAACACCGGGGAGCTGTTTTTT. Translating gives CASSFLDRGNTGELFF.

The rearrangement links TRBV6-5 to TRBJ2-7; tentative D call: TRBD1 (6 bases). Trimming pared 2 bases from V and 4 bases from J, leaving 12 bases between. In germline, CDR1 is MNHEY, CDR2 SVGAGI. The CDR3 runs 14 residues. This chain's CDR3 is CASSYGDTGYEQYF. CDR3 DNA: TGTGCCAGCAGTTACGGGGACACCGGGTACGAGCAGTACTTC.

The rearrangement uses TRBV5-1 and TRBJ2-1; tentatively, D is TRBD1 or TRBD2 (11 bases each). This CDR3 has 20 amino acids. Germline V gene sequence: CDR1 SGHRS, CDR2 YFSETQ. Trimming took off 1 base at V and 8 bases at J, with 31 bases between the two ends. The CDR3 spells CASSLYRTGGATSGTDEQFF. Written as DNA, the CDR3 is TGCGCCAGCAGCTTGTATAGGACAGGGGGCGCGACTAGCGGGACCGATGAGCAGTTCTTC. The full variable domain, its missing parts supplied by reference TRBV5-1 and TRBJ2-1, is KAGVTQTPRYLIKTRGQQVTLSCSPISGHRSVSWYQQTPGQGLQFLFEYFSETQRNKGNFPGRFSGRQFSNSRSEMNVSTLELGDSALYLCASSLYRTGGATSGTDEQFFGPGTRLTVL.

The CDR3 loop is CASSYSRAGTNEKLFF. Here the CDR3 DNA reads TGTGCCAGCAGTTACTCACGGGCGGGTACTAATGAAAAACTGTTTTTT. The chain recombines TRBV6-6 with TRBJ1-4; D is uncertain. V lost 0 bases and J 2 bases, leaving 10 bases between the germline ends. This CDR3 has 16 residues. CDR1 is MNHNY, CDR2 SVGAGI, per germline (reference sequence).

This clone was seen only once. The chain combines TRBV9 with TRBJ2-1; D is perhaps TRBD2 (5 bases). The CDR3 covers 16 residues. Trimming stripped 1 base from V and 4 bases from J, with 15 bases between. In germline, CDR1 is SGDLS, CDR2 YYNGEE. The CDR3 loop reads CASSVFKGAGYNEQFF. For the CDR3, the DNA is TGTGCCAGCAGCGTATTCAAGGGCGCGGGTTACAATGAGCAGTTCTTC.

This chain links TRBV9 with TRBJ2-2; the match to TRBD2 covers 13 bases. There are 18 residues in the CDR3. Germline CDR1 is SGDLS and CDR2 is YYNGEE. J lost 0 bases, V lost 3 bases, and 5 bases had no gene match. CDR3 in DNA: TGTGCCAGCAGCGAGGGAGGACTAGCGGGGGCGAACACCGGGGAGCTGTTTTTT. It translates to CASSEGGLAGANTGELFF.

This sequence joins TRBV27 and TRBJ2-7; D is ambiguous. V gave up 3 bases and J gave up 5 bases, with 8 bases separating them. This CDR3 is 12 amino acids long. CDR1 and CDR2 from the germline V gene are MNHEY and SMNVEV (reference sequence). The CDR3 reads CASSFSSHEQYF. The CDR3 DNA reads as TGTGCCAGCAGTTTTTCCAGTCACGAGCAGTACTTC.

The V gene is TRBV4-2, the J gene TRBJ2-6, with D perhaps TRBD1 (6 bases). Between the trimmed V and J ends, which lost 4 bases and 0 bases, there was a span of 16 bases. Germline assignment: CDR1 LGHNA and CDR2 YNFKEQ. The CDR3 is 18 amino acids. CDR3 in amino acids: CASSPWTELNSGANVLTF. The DNA of the CDR3 is TGTGCCAGCAGCCCCTGGACAGAACTGAACTCTGGGGCCAACGTCCTGACTTTC.

J is TRBJ2-1 and V is TRBV2, with 8 positions matching TRBD2. The V and J ends lost 7 bases and 5 bases, in that order; junction bases with no gene match: 7. In germline, CDR1 is SNHLY, CDR2 FYNNEI. This CDR3 has 14 amino acids. The CDR3 DNA reads as TGTGCCAGCAACGAAGCGCGGGAGGACAATGAGCAGTTCTTC. Translating it yields CASNEAREDNEQFF.

This clone has a single count. This chain links TRBV2 with TRBJ1-2; D ambiguous. Germline V gene sequence: CDR1 SNHLY, CDR2 FYNNEI. V gave up 0 bases and J gave up 7 bases, with 9 bases separating them. This CDR3 region has 13 residues. The CDR3 DNA reads as TGTGCCAGCAGTGAAGCGTGGGATGGTGGCTACACCTTC. Translation: CASSEAWDGGYTF.

The chain employs TRBV7-3 and TRBJ2-1; the D is unclear. Germline-derived CDR1 and CDR2 are SGHTA and FQGTGA. The CDR3 has 15 amino acids. The V end lost 5 bases, the J end lost 0 bases, and 11 bases lay between the germline ends. CDR3: CASSPRLSSYNEQFF. The CDR3 DNA sequence: TGTGCCAGCAGCCCGAGGCTGAGCTCCTACAATGAGCAGTTCTTC.

The chain has TRBV9 and TRBJ1-1; no definite D call. Germline CDR1 and CDR2: SGDLS and YYNGEE. The germline V and J ends were trimmed by 2 bases and 6 bases, with 11 bases remaining between them. The CDR3 runs 13 residues. The CDR3 DNA is TGTGCCAGCAGCGTTTCCGTCTACGCTGAAGCTTTCTTT. Translated: CASSVSVYAEAFF.